The 18 T cell receptor beta chains in this list originate from one sample, sequenced in a study of CD8 T cells in ankylosing spondylitis. These TCRs' antigens remain unknown. TCRdb redid the calling of the 5' RACE reads with MiXCR, one entry per CDR3 protein. The sample includes around 450,000 distinct CDR3 sequences, roughly 26% seen only once; the top ten take about 0.92%. General study findings and limits: Made up of under ten highly homologous variants, a TCR beta motif appeared characteristic of ankylosing spondylitis blood.

Sequencing was done on a sample of blood, either unsorted or a sorted T cell fraction (not recorded which). These receptors all come from a male donor with ankylosing spondylitis.

A few counts support this clonotype. V and J are TRBV18 and TRBJ2-2; the D gene is possibly TRBD2 (5 bases). Between the trimmed V and J ends, which lost 3 bases and 4 bases, there was a span of 6 bases. The CDR3 spans 13 residues. Germline V CDR1 and CDR2: KGHSH, LQKENI. This CDR3 is CASSPSVTGELFF. The CDR3 region has the DNA TGTGCCAGCTCACCTAGCGTCACCGGGGAGCTGTTTTTT.

This clonotype has a handful of counts. The chain combines TRBV15 with TRBJ1-4; 12 positions agree with TRBD1. This CDR3 comprises 15 residues. V shed 2 bases, J shed 7 bases, and the junction held 2 bases outside the gene matches. Germline V CDR1 and CDR2: LNHNV, YYDKDF (reference sequence). Written as DNA, the CDR3 is TGTGCCACCAGCAGATGGGACAGGGGGCGTGAAAAACTGTTTTTT. This codes for CATSRWDRGREKLFF.

This clonotype was picked up one time. The V gene is TRBV12-3 or TRBV12-4, the J gene TRBJ2-1; no firm D call. This CDR3 has 16 residues. V lost 3 bases, J lost 0 bases, and 12 bases lay in between. This CDR3 reads CASSFQNGPSYNEQFF. The CDR3 DNA reads TGTGCCAGCAGTTTTCAAAACGGCCCCTCCTACAATGAGCAGTTCTTC.

This clonotype appeared a single time. Sequence at one end of the junction differs from germline and may be a read error. The genes are TRBV20-1 and TRBJ1-1; no clear D gene. Looked up from germline, CDR1 is DFQATT and CDR2 is SNEGSKA (reference sequence). CDR3 size: 12 residues. This CDR3 reads CSGRDSPYEAFF. CDR3 sequence (DNA): TGCAGTGGTAGAGACTCGCCGTATGAAGCTTTCTTT.

The V gene is TRBV20-1, the J gene TRBJ1-5; the D gene is possibly TRBD1 (6 bases). The germline V gene encodes CDR1 DFQATT and CDR2 SNEGSKA (reference sequence). The CDR3 is 14 residues long. Trimming pared 6 bases from V and 2 bases from J, leaving 14 bases between. CDR3 nucleotide sequence: TGCAGTGCGCGGGCAGGGGCTGGCAATCAGCCCCAGCATTTT. This encodes CSARAGAGNQPQHF.

This clonotype showed up just a few times. The V gene is TRBV20-1, the J gene TRBJ1-3; D gene unclear. CDR1 DFQATT and CDR2 SNEGSKA come from the germline V gene (reference sequence). CDR3 length: 14 residues. Trimming cost V 6 bases and J 4 bases, with 16 bases left between them. CDR3 in amino acids: CSAETAGSGNTIYF. CDR3 nucleotide sequence: TGCAGTGCGGAGACTGCAGGATCAGGAAACACCATATATTTT.

This clonotype occurred a few times. Mismatch with germline at one junction end may stem from a read error. The V gene is TRBV20-1, the J gene TRBJ2-7; TRBD2 aligns across 9 bases. The germline V gene has CDR1 DFQATT and CDR2 SNEGSKA (reference sequence). The CDR3 totals 12 residues. The CDR3 sequence is CSARAPAGGRVF. CDR3 bases: TGCAGTGCTAGAGCCCCTGCGGGAGGGAGGGTCTTC.

In nucleotides, the CDR3 is TGTGCCAGCAGCCCAGGGGTGGGATATAGCAATCAGCCCCAGCATTTT. Its translation is CASSPGVGYSNQPQHF. The chain carries TRBV12-3 or TRBV12-4 and TRBJ1-5; D is possibly TRBD1 (6 bases). Trimming left V 6 bases short and J 0 bases short, with 15 bases between. The CDR3 consists of 16 residues.

This clonotype was counted a few times. The rearrangement joins TRBV5-1 to TRBJ2-5; D is ambiguous. V dropped 0 bases and J dropped 0 bases, with 9 bases sitting between them. The CDR3 loop spans 15 amino acids. Germline CDR1 and CDR2: SGHRS and YFSETQ. The chain's CDR3 is CASSLASGDQETQYF. The CDR3 DNA sequence: TGCGCCAGCAGCTTGGCCTCGGGCGACCAAGAGACCCAGTACTTC.

This clonotype has more than one count but fewer than ten. This chain links TRBV7-7 with TRBJ2-7; the D gene is possibly TRBD1 (6 bases). The CDR3 is 15 residues long. Trimming pared 1 base from V and 0 bases from J, leaving 10 bases between. CDR1 and CDR2 (germline): SSHAT, FNYEAQ (reference sequence). The CDR3 coding sequence is TGTGCCAGCAGCTTAGACGGGACACCCTCCTACGAGCAGTACGTC. Its translation is CASSLDGTPSYEQYV.

The V and J genes are TRBV6-4 and TRBJ1-3, with D possibly matching TRBD1 (6 bases). This CDR3 is 12 amino acids long. V was trimmed by 6 bases and J by 10 bases, leaving 13 bases between them. CDR1 MRHNA and CDR2 SNTAGT come from the germline V gene. This CDR3 reads CASRNREGTIYF. CDR3 bases: TGTGCCAGCAGGAACAGGGAGGGGACCATATATTTT.

The rearrangement links TRBV12-3 or TRBV12-4 to TRBJ1-6, with a tentative D call TRBD1 (5 bases). Trimming shortened V by 5 bases and J by 9 bases, and 17 bases separated the two germline ends. This CDR3 region has 15 residues. The chain's CDR3 is CASSLRGGQTSPLHF. The CDR3, as DNA: TGTGCCAGCAGTCTCCGGGGGGGTCAGACTTCACCCCTCCACTTT.

This clonotype has more than one count but fewer than ten. The gene calls are TRBV4-2 and TRBJ2-7; 9 nucleotides align to TRBD1. The ends lost 1 base at V and 7 bases at J; junction bases unmatched: 5. The CDR3 has 14 residues. Germline V gene data show CDR1 as LGHNA and CDR2 as YNFKEQ. The CDR3 region is CASSQAGTGWEQYF. The DNA of the CDR3 is TGTGCCAGCAGCCAAGCTGGGACAGGGTGGGAGCAGTACTTC.

This clonotype has just a few counts. The V call is TRBV12-3 or TRBV12-4, the J call TRBJ1-1; D is ambiguous. The V end lost 3 bases, the J end lost 2 bases, and 13 bases lay between the germline ends. The CDR3 has 15 residues. CDR3 sequence (DNA): TGTGCCAGCAGTTTCTCCATGGAGGGAAACACTGAAGCTTTCTTT. Translation: CASSFSMEGNTEAFF.

In its sample, this clonotype was seen a few times. The CDR3 reads CAISEADTQYF. CDR3 in DNA: TGTGCCATCAGTGAAGCAGATACGCAGTATTTT. V gene TRBV10-3 combines with J gene TRBJ2-3, with unresolved D. Trimming removed 3 bases from V and 4 bases from J, with 2 bases in between. CDR1 is ENHRY, CDR2 SYGVKD, per germline. CDR3 size: 11 residues.

J is TRBJ2-1 and V is TRBV3-1, with 10 nucleotides matching TRBD2. The trim removed 4 bases at V and 7 bases at J, leaving 13 bases unmatched. This CDR3 contains 17 residues. The germline gives CDR1 LGHDT, CDR2 YNNKEL (reference sequence). CDR3 amino acids: CASSPRWSGRARNEQFF. DNA of the CDR3: TGTGCCAGCAGCCCAAGATGGAGCGGGAGGGCCCGGAATGAGCAGTTCTTC.

This chain uses TRBV20-1 with TRBJ2-2; D might be TRBD1 (5 bases). CDR1 DFQATT and CDR2 SNEGSKA come from the germline V gene (reference sequence). The CDR3 is made up of 14 amino acids. The V gene lost 4 bases and the J gene lost 5 bases, with 14 bases spanning the gap. This chain's CDR3 is CSAMGPRGTGELFF. The CDR3 region has the DNA TGCAGTGCTATGGGTCCTAGGGGTACCGGGGAGCTGTTTTTT.

The chain is built from TRBV7-2 and TRBJ1-6, with D uncertain. CDR1 SGHTA and CDR2 FQGNSA come from the germline V gene. The CDR3 runs 12 residues. Trimming took off 0 bases at V and 10 bases at J, with 4 bases between the two ends. The CDR3: CASSLAQSPLHF. In nucleotides, the CDR3 is TGTGCCAGCAGCTTAGCCCAATCACCCCTCCACTTT.